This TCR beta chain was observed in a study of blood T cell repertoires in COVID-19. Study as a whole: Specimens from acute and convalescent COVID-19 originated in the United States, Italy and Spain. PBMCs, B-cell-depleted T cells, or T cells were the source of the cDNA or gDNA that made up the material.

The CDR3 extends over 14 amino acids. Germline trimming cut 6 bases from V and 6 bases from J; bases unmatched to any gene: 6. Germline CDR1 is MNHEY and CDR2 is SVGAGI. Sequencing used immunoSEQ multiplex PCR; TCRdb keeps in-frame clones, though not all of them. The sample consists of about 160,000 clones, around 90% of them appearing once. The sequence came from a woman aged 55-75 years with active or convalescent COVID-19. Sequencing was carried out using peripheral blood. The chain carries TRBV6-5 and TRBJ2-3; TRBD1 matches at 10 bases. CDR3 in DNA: TGTGCCAGCAGGACAGGGGGCGCATCCGATACGCAGTATTTT. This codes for CASRTGGASDTQYF.